This T cell receptor beta chain was retrieved from a study of T cells in Graves' hyperthyroidism and ophthalmopathy. Absence of ophthalmopathy progression within 18 months defined stable Graves' hyperthyroidism. Lactation, pregnancy, other autoimmune disease or uncontrolled infection excluded patients. The PBMCs studied were ones that came from about 9.9 ml fresh peripheral blood. Broader study findings: Ophthalmopathy was separated from stable hyperthyroidism by a 13 V-J model.

Turning to this clonotype: Its antigen is currently unknown.

Amplification targeted TCR beta CDR3 regions from RNA transcripts. When the TCR CDR3 underwent first-round RT-PCR, the HTBI primer set was used. TCRdb passed the multiplex PCR reads through MiXCR, listing each CDR3 protein once. Among about 740,000 distinct CDR3 sequences listed, less than 15% were seen once. The clonotype comes from a woman in her late teens or twenties with Graves' hyperthyroidism. The sample was blood.

CDR3 sequence (DNA): TGCAGTGCCCTGTTCCCGGATACGCAGTATTTT. This encodes CSALFPDTQYF. The chain carries TRBV20-1 and TRBJ2-3; D uncertain. The CDR3 has 11 residues. Germline lookup yields CDR1 DFQATT and CDR2 SNEGSKA (reference sequence). V was cut by 6 bases and J by 6 bases, with 10 bases left in between.